This T cell receptor beta chain is drawn from a study of control samples from healthy donors and cancer patients. Measured with immunoSEQ multiplex PCR; TCRdb has only the in-frame clones, and not every one. The sample has 150,000 to 160,000 clones; roughly 93% are singletons. CDR3 length equals 14 residues. Germline CDR1 and CDR2: SGHRS and YFSETQ. V gave up 5 bases and J gave up 5 bases, with 13 bases separating them. V and J are TRBV5-1 and TRBJ1-4; unclear D gene. This clonotype was sampled from a man aged 45-60 years in good health. The material sequenced was blood. This CDR3 reads CASRMADENEKLFF. Written as DNA, the CDR3 is TGCGCCAGCAGAATGGCCGACGAGAATGAAAAACTGTTTTTT.